This entry lists 9 T cell receptor beta chains sequenced from one sample in a study of blood T cell repertoires in COVID-19. Profiling relied on immunoSEQ multiplex PCR, and the TCRdb table lists in-frame clones only, not all of them. In the table there are roughly 180,000 clones, around nine tenths of which are singletons. The sequencing sample was made of peripheral blood. These TCRs come from a man between 65 and 80 years old with active or convalescent COVID-19.

The genes are TRBV5-1 and TRBJ2-1; the D gene is possibly TRBD1 (6 bases). V was shortened by 2 bases and J by 6 bases, with 12 bases between the two germline ends. CDR1 and CDR2 (germline): SGHRS, YFSETQ. The length of the CDR3 is 14 residues. The CDR3: CASSFEQGFNEQFF. The CDR3 nucleotides read TGCGCCAGCAGCTTCGAACAGGGATTCAATGAGCAGTTCTTC.

In this sample, this clone turned up a few times. The J gene is TRBJ1-3, the V gene TRBV28; D might be TRBD1 (6 bases). The V and J ends lost 5 bases and 3 bases respectively, with 11 bases between them. The CDR3 covers 14 residues. Germline CDR1 MDHEN, CDR2 SYDVKM. The CDR3 loop is CASSTRGYGNTIYF. In DNA, the CDR3 is TGTGCCAGCAGTACCAGGGGTTATGGAAACACCATATATTTT.

The chain combines TRBV7-2 with TRBJ2-1, with D possibly matching TRBD2 (6 bases). Trimming took 0 bases from V and 9 from J, leaving 18 bases between them. CDR1 is SGHTA, CDR2 FQGNSA, per germline. CDR3 length: 16 residues. The CDR3 nucleotides read TGTGCCAGCAGCTTAGCTTTGGCGGGACTGCCGGGTGAGCAGTTCTTC. Protein product: CASSLALAGLPGEQFF.

The chain is built from TRBV7-2 and TRBJ1-2, with D uncertain. V lost 4 bases, J lost 2 bases, and 8 bases lay in between. The CDR3 is 13 amino acids. CDR1 and CDR2 (germline): SGHTA, FQGNSA. Here the CDR3 DNA reads TGTGCCAGCAGCTCGTTGCGGAACTATGGCTACACCTTC. This encodes CASSSLRNYGYTF.

The J gene is TRBJ2-5, the V gene TRBV7-9; maybe TRBD1 (6 bases). Trimming stripped 1 base from V and 1 base from J, with 7 bases between. Germline CDR1 reads SEHNR; CDR2 reads FQNEAQ (reference sequence). The CDR3 runs to 14 residues. CDR3 amino acids: CASSLGTAQETQYF. DNA of the CDR3: TGTGCCAGCAGCTTAGGGACAGCCCAAGAGACCCAGTACTTC.

This rearrangement joins TRBV30 to TRBJ1-5; 7 positions agree with TRBD1. V dropped 4 bases and J dropped 5; count of bases not matched to a gene: 5. Germline assignment: CDR1 GTSNPN and CDR2 SVGIG (reference sequence). The CDR3 length is 13 residues. The CDR3 DNA follows: TGTGCCTGGACCAGGGGGATGGATCAGCCCCAGCATTTT. Its protein is CAWTRGMDQPQHF.

This sequence joins TRBV5-1 and TRBJ1-6; D might be TRBD1 (5 bases). The CDR3 runs 17 residues. V lost 0 bases, J lost 10 bases, and 20 bases lay in between. The germline V gene encodes CDR1 SGHRS and CDR2 YFSETQ. The CDR3 nucleotides are TGCGCCAGCAGCTTGGGTCAGGGCAGGCCAATTAACTCACCCCTCCACTTT. Protein product: CASSLGQGRPINSPLHF.

The V and J genes are TRBV6-5 and TRBJ2-1; 11 nucleotides match TRBD1. The CDR3 covers 15 residues. Trimming took 5 bases from V and 4 from J; bases not matched to a gene: 4. Germline lookup yields CDR1 MNHEY and CDR2 SVGAGI. The CDR3, as DNA: TGTGCCAGCAGTCCCGGACAGGGGGCTTACAATGAGCAGTTCTTC. It codes for CASSPGQGAYNEQFF.

The chain is built from TRBV7-8 and TRBJ2-1, with 7 nucleotides matching TRBD1. CDR3 length: 15 amino acids. V shed 7 bases, J shed 6 bases, and the junction held 12 bases outside the gene matches. CDR1 and CDR2 from the germline V gene are SGHVS and FQNEAQ. CDR3 amino acids: CASNLDRVYGNEQFF. CDR3 in DNA: TGTGCCAGCAACCTAGACAGGGTGTATGGCAATGAGCAGTTCTTC. The full variable domain, with the rest looked up from reference TRBV7-8 and TRBJ2-1, is GAGVSQSPRYKVAKRGQDVALRCDPISGHVSLFWYQQALGQGPEFLTYFQNEAQLDKSGLPSDRFFAERPEGSVSTLKIQRTQQEDSAVYLCASNLDRVYGNEQFFGPGTRLTVL.